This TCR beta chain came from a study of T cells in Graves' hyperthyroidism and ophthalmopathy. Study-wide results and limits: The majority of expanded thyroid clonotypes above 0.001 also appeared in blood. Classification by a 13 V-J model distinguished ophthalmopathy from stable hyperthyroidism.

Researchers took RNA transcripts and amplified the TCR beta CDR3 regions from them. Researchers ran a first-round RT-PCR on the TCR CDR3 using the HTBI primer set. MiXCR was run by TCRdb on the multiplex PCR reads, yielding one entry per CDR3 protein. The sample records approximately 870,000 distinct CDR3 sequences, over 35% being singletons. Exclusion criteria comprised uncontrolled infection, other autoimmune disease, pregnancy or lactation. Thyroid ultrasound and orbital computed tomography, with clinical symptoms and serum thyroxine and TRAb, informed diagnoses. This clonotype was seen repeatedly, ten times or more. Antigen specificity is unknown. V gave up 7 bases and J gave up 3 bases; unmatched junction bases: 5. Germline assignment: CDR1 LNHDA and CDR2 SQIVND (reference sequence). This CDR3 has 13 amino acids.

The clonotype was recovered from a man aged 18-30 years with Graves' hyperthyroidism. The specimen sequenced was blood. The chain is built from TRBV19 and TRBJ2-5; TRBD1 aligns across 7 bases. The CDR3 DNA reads TGTGCCAGTACAGGGACAGCAAAAGAGACCCAGTACTTC. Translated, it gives CASTGTAKETQYF.